This paragraph reports one TCR beta chain. Its cognate antigen is unknown. The data originate from a study of radiotherapy plus CTLA-4 blockade in lung cancer. Study background: In around 17% of patients, objective responses were seen; 31% had disease control. Whole-study findings and limits: Peripheral blood showed expansion of tumor-derived TCR clones after radiotherapy and ipilimumab. Early clonal dynamics of blood T cells, together with interferon-beta, were reported as the best response predictor.

Focal radiation was given together with CTLA-4 blockade (ipilimumab) to patients with chemo-refractory metastatic non-small-cell lung cancer. This table comes from immunoSEQ multiplex PCR, and its TCRdb copy is limited to in-frame clones, with some not included. The data show approximately 100,000 clones, with about 83% seen just once and 2% to 3% held by the top ten. Looked up from germline, CDR1 is SGDLS and CDR2 is YYNGEE. Trimming stripped 3 bases from V and 3 bases from J, with 23 bases between. The CDR3 has 18 residues. The receptor comes from a human donor with non-small cell lung cancer that progressed on radiotherapy plus ipilimumab. Some clones in this sample may be carry-over from other donors' samples. The rearrangement links TRBV9 to TRBJ2-3, with a possible D match to TRBD1 (6 bases). This specimen was peripheral blood, taken from a patient treated with radiotherapy plus ipilimumab. CDR3 nucleotide sequence: TGTGCCAGCAGCGGAGCATCCGGGACGACCGGGACAACAGATACGCAGTATTTT. It codes for CASSGASGTTGTTDTQYF.